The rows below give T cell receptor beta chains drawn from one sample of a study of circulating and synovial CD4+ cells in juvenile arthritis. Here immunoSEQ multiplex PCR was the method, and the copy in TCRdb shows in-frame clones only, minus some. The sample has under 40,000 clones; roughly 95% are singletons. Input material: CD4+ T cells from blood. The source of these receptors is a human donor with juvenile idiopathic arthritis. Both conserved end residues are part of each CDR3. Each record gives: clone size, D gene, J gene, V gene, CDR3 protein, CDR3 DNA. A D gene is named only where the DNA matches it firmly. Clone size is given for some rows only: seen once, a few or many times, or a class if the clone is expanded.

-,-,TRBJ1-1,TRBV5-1,CASSLFGLPNTEAFF,TGCGCCAGCAGCTTGTTCGGACTCCCGAACACTGAAGCTTTCTTT
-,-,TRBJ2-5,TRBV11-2,CASSFGGAETQYF,TGTGCCAGCAGCTTCGGAGGGGCAGAGACCCAGTACTTC
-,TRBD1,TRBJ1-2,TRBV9,CASSVSQMTGNGYTF,TGTGCCAGCAGCGTTTCACAAATGACAGGGAATGGCTACACCTTC
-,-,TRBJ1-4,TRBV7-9,CASSLRQGNEKLFF,TGTGCCAGCAGCTTACGGCAGGGTAATGAAAAACTGTTTTTT
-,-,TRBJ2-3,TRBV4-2,CASSQVASSGTDTQYF,TGTGCCAGCAGCCAAGTCGCATCCAGCGGGACAGATACGCAGTATTTT
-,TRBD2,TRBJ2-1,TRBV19,CASRGLAVSSYNEQFF,TGTGCCAGTAGGGGACTAGCTGTCAGCTCCTACAATGAGCAGTTCTTC
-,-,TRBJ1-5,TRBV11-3,CASSLGRSNQPQHF,TGTGCCAGCAGCTTAGGCAGAAGCAATCAGCCCCAGCATTTT
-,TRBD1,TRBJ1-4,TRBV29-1,CSVRGQGTTNEKLFF,TGCAGCGTCCGGGGACAGGGTACGACTAATGAAAAACTGTTTTTT
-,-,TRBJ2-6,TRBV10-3,CAISEPSGAPGANVLTF,TGTGCCATCAGTGAGCCCTCAGGCGCCCCTGGGGCCAACGTCCTGACTTTC
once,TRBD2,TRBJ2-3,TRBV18,CASSSRLAGGLFTDTQYF,TGTGCCAGCTCATCCCGACTAGCGGGGGGCCTATTCACAGATACGCAGTATTTT